These 12 T cell receptor beta chains were sequenced from one sample in a study of beta chain features in type 1 diabetes. Expressed TCRB transcripts were sequenced because the isolated RNA had all been reverse transcribed beforehand. Repertoires were generated with immunoSEQ multiplex PCR, while TCRdb's copy carries only in-frame clones and drops some. The repertoire has 900,000 or so clones, about 17% of them found once; the top ten carry 0.02% to 0.025%. Source material: naive CD4+ T cells from blood. The origin of the receptors is a woman between 18 and 30 years old in good health.

The chain couples TRBV5-1 to TRBJ2-1, with D maybe TRBD1 (6 bases). Trimming took 2 bases from V and 5 from J, leaving 8 bases between them. CDR1 SGHRS and CDR2 YFSETQ come from the germline V gene. The CDR3 is made up of 13 amino acids. The CDR3 DNA sequence: TGCGCCAGCAGCTTCGGGACAAACAATGAGCAGTTCTTC. Its translation: CASSFGTNNEQFF. The variable domain in full, completed from reference TRBV5-1 and TRBJ2-1, reads KAGVTQTPRYLIKTRGQQVTLSCSPISGHRSVSWYQQTPGQGLQFLFEYFSETQRNKGNFPGRFSGRQFSNSRSEMNVSTLELGDSALYLCASSFGTNNEQFFGPGTRLTVL.

The chain joins TRBV29-1 to TRBJ1-5; D perhaps matches TRBD1 (6 bases). Trimming pared 6 bases from V and 0 bases from J, leaving 12 bases between. Germline CDR1 SQVTM, CDR2 ANQGSEA. This CDR3 is built from 14 residues. CDR3: CSVRAGDSNQPQHF. CDR3 sequence (DNA): TGCAGCGTCCGGGCAGGGGATAGCAATCAGCCCCAGCATTTT.

The gene calls are TRBV5-4 and TRBJ1-5; D is undetermined. The germline V and J ends were trimmed by 4 bases and 1 base, with 15 bases remaining between them. Germline V gene data show CDR1 as SGHNT and CDR2 as YYREEE (reference sequence). The CDR3 extends over 16 amino acids. CDR3 protein: CASSQGPRGSNQPQHF. CDR3 DNA sequence: TGTGCCAGCAGCCAAGGGCCGCGAGGGAGCAATCAGCCCCAGCATTTT.

The chain uses TRBV28 and TRBJ2-3; TRBD2 might be the D (7 bases). V lost 3 bases and J 2 bases, leaving 18 bases between the germline ends. CDR3 length: 17 amino acids. Germline lookup yields CDR1 MDHEN and CDR2 SYDVKM. For the CDR3, the DNA is TGTGCCAGCAGTTTGAAATTGGGGGGGGCCACCACAGATACGCAGTATTTT. As protein: CASSLKLGGATTDTQYF. The whole variable domain, filled in from reference TRBV28 and TRBJ2-3, reads DVKVTQSSRYLVKRTGEKVFLECVQDMDHENMFWYRQDPGLGLRLIYFSYDVKMKEKGDIPEGYSVSREKKERFSLILESASTNQTSMYLCASSLKLGGATTDTQYFGPGTRLTVL.

The V gene is TRBV7-9, the J gene TRBJ1-2; 8 nucleotides align to TRBD1. The CDR3 extends over 15 amino acids. In germline, CDR1 is SEHNR, CDR2 FQNEAQ (reference sequence). V dropped 5 bases and J dropped 4; count of bases not matched to a gene: 9. CDR3 DNA: TGTGCCAGCAGCATCTCCAGGGGGCCCTCCTATGGCTACACCTTC. Amino acids: CASSISRGPSYGYTF.

This clone came up a few times. The V call is TRBV7-2, the J call TRBJ2-1; TRBD2 aligns across 7 bases. Germline-derived CDR1 and CDR2 are SGHTA and FQGNSA. V trimming: 1 base; J trimming: 9 bases; junction bases outside the gene matches: 9. The CDR3 spans 15 residues. CDR3 in amino acids: CASSLERVAGVEQFF. CDR3 nucleotide sequence: TGTGCCAGCAGCTTAGAGAGGGTAGCGGGTGTTGAGCAGTTCTTC.

The gene calls are TRBV5-4 and TRBJ2-2, with 8 nucleotides matching TRBD2. With 4 bases clipped from V and 1 base from J, the junction kept 3 bases outside the gene matches. This CDR3 is built from 15 residues. Germline lookup yields CDR1 SGHNT and CDR2 YYREEE (reference sequence). The chain's CDR3 is CASSRSGVNTGELFF. The DNA of the CDR3 is TGTGCCAGCAGCCGTAGCGGGGTGAACACCGGGGAGCTGTTTTTT.

This clone has just one count. The chain links TRBV2 to TRBJ2-7, with D possibly called TRBD1 or TRBD2 (5 bases each). This CDR3 has 14 amino acids. Trimming took 6 bases from V and 4 from J, leaving 16 bases between them. CDR1 is SNHLY and CDR2 is FYNNEI in the germline V gene. DNA for the CDR3: TGTGCCAGCAGGTCGGGATCTGGGGGATACGAGCAGTACTTC. Translation gives CASRSGSGGYEQYF.

CDR3 residues: CASTRTGSYGYTF. CDR3 DNA: TGTGCCAGCACCCGGACAGGGTCCTATGGCTACACCTTC. The chain recombines TRBV6-5 with TRBJ1-2; 8 nucleotides match TRBD1. This CDR3 is built from 13 residues. The ends lost 7 bases at V and 4 bases at J; junction bases unmatched: 5. Germline CDR1 is MNHEY and CDR2 is SVGAGI.

This clone was detected only a few times. The chain couples TRBV7-2 to TRBJ2-1, with 7 bases matching TRBD2. Unmatched junction bases numbered 10, after V lost 5 bases and J lost 6 bases. The germline CDR1 and CDR2 sequences are SGHTA and FQGNSA. CDR3 length: 15 residues. Here the CDR3 reads CASSPRASGPNEQFF. In DNA form, the CDR3 reads TGTGCCAGCAGCCCCCGGGCTAGCGGTCCCAATGAGCAGTTCTTC.

The V call is TRBV4-2, the J call TRBJ2-3; D might be TRBD1 (5 bases). The CDR3 extends over 15 amino acids. The germline V gene has CDR1 LGHNA and CDR2 YNFKEQ. Trimming took off 4 bases at V and 2 bases at J, with 13 bases between the two ends. The CDR3 sequence is CASSRLPTATDTQYF. CDR3 coding DNA: TGTGCCAGCAGCCGACTCCCGACAGCCACAGATACGCAGTATTTT.

This clone has just a few counts. The chain couples TRBV6-6 to TRBJ2-2; D unresolved. With 6 bases removed from V and 0 bases from J, the gap between germline ends came to 11 bases. This CDR3 spans 15 amino acids. Germline V gives CDR1 MNHNY, CDR2 SVGAGI (reference sequence). CDR3 in amino acids: CASRMGASNTGELFF. CDR3 sequence (DNA): TGTGCCAGCAGGATGGGTGCATCGAACACCGGGGAGCTGTTTTTT.